The rows below give T cell receptor beta chains drawn from one sample of a study of radiotherapy plus CTLA-4 blockade in lung cancer. Repertoires were generated with immunoSEQ multiplex PCR, while TCRdb's copy carries only in-frame clones and drops some. The sample includes approximately 73,000 clones, about nine tenths of them seen just once. Sequenced here: peripheral blood, sampled from a patient treated with radiotherapy plus ipilimumab. The receptor source for this set is a human donor with non-small cell lung cancer that progressed on radiotherapy plus ipilimumab. Both conserved end residues are part of each CDR3. The order of the fields is D gene, CDR3 length, V gene, clone size, J gene, CDR3 DNA, CDR3 protein. D genes are given only for firm matches. Rows may omit the clone size; those that give it use once, few, many or a size class.

TRBD1	14	TRBV11-2	-	TRBJ2-2	TGTGCCAGCAGCTCAGGGGGTAACACCGGGGAGCTGTTTTTT	CASSSGGNTGELFF
-	14	TRBV10-2	-	TRBJ2-3	TGCGCCAGCAGCGAAAAACAAGTCACAGATACGCAGTATTTT	CASSEKQVTDTQYF
TRBD1	14	TRBV4-1	-	TRBJ2-5	TGCGCCAGCAGCCAAGGACAGGGGGCATATACCCAGTACTTC	CASSQGQGAYTQYF
-	15	TRBV2	-	TRBJ2-3	TGTGCCAGCAGTGAAGCGTCGGGTGGGGCAGATACGCAGTATTTT	CASSEASGGADTQYF
-	15	TRBV29-1	-	TRBJ2-3	TGCAGCGTTGACCCCCGACAGTTTAGCACAGATACGCAGTATTTT	CSVDPRQFSTDTQYF
TRBD1	16	TRBV30	once	TRBJ1-1	TGTGCCGGATCCGGGACAGGGGGAAAGAAGGACACTGAAGCTTTCTTT	CAGSGTGGKKDTEAFF
TRBD2	15	TRBV11-2	-	TRBJ2-7	TGTGCCAGCAGGGGGCAACTAGCGGGATTTTACGAGCAGTACTTC	CASRGQLAGFYEQYF
-	15	TRBV6-1	-	TRBJ2-1	TGTGCCAGCAGGATGGGGACGAGCTCCTACAATGAGCAGTTCTTC	CASRMGTSSYNEQFF
-	14	TRBV9	-	TRBJ2-2	TGTGCCAGCAGCGTAGCCCATGAGACCGGGGAGCTGTTTTTT	CASSVAHETGELFF
-	16	TRBV2	once	TRBJ2-1	TGTGCCAGCAGTGCATGGATTAAATCAACCTACAATGAGCAGTTCTTC	CASSAWIKSTYNEQFF
TRBD2	18	TRBV18	-	TRBJ2-3	TGTGCCAGCTCACCCCCCAAACTAGCGGGTGTTAGCACAGATACGCAGTATTTT	CASSPPKLAGVSTDTQYF
-	15	TRBV28	once	TRBJ1-5	TGTGCCAGCAGTTTATATGGGTTCGGCGGCCAGCCCCAGCATTTT	CASSLYGFGGQPQHF
-	14	TRBV6-5	few	TRBJ2-3	TGTGCCAGCAAGTACCATAAGTCCACAGATACGCAGTATTTT	CASKYHKSTDTQYF
TRBD2	13	TRBV5-1	few	TRBJ2-7	TGCGCCAGCAGCTTGCGGAGCGGGGACGAGCAGTACTTC	CASSLRSGDEQYF
-	15	TRBV5-1	-	TRBJ1-1	TGCGCCAGCAGCTCCGACAGACCTGGAGGCACTGAAGCTTTCTTT	CASSSDRPGGTEAFF
TRBD2	14	TRBV5-1	-	TRBJ2-1	TGCGCCAGCAGCTTGGAACTAGCGGGAGGGATTAAGTTCTTC	CASSLELAGGIKFF
TRBD2	16	TRBV6-5	-	TRBJ2-3	TGTGCCAGCAGTTTCAGACTAGCGGGAGCGGTAGATACGCAGTATTTT	CASSFRLAGAVDTQYF
-	15	TRBV5-1	-	TRBJ2-7	TGCGCCAGCAGCTTGATGGCGCAGAGCTCCTACGAGCAGTACTTC	CASSLMAQSSYEQYF
TRBD2	13	TRBV9	-	TRBJ2-3	TGTGCCAGCAGCCCCCAGAGGGGAGGGACGCAGTATTTT	CASSPQRGGTQYF
-	13	TRBV27	-	TRBJ2-1	TGTGCCAGCGTGGAGAGCTCCTACAATGAGCAGTTCTTC	CASVESSYNEQFF
-	17	TRBV7-3	-	TRBJ2-2	TGTGCCAGCAGCTTATTAGTGCCGATACTAAACACCGGGGAGCTGTTTTTT	CASSLLVPILNTGELFF
-	16	TRBV5-1	-	TRBJ2-2	TGCGCCAGCAGCCCTAAGGACAGCGCGAACACCGGGGAGCTGTTTTTT	CASSPKDSANTGELFF
TRBD2	15	TRBV27	-	TRBJ2-7	TGTGCCAGCAGTTTTAGCGGGCGGAGCTCCTACGAGCAGTACTTC	CASSFSGRSSYEQYF
-	17	TRBV11-2	-	TRBJ2-1	TGTGCCAGCAGCTCACTTAGCGGTCCCCTCCGGCACAATGAGCAGTTCTTC	CASSSLSGPLRHNEQFF
TRBD1	13	TRBV7-3	once	TRBJ2-7	TGTGCCAGCAGCTCCGGGACAGGGAGCGAGCAGTACTTC	CASSSGTGSEQYF
-	11	TRBV20-1	-	TRBJ2-3	TGCAGTGCTAGGATCACAGATACGCAGTATTTT	CSARITDTQYF
-	19	TRBV9	-	TRBJ2-1	TGTGCCAGCAGCCGTCCCCTGTCCTTCGGGGCCTTGTCCTACAATGAGCAGTTCTTC	CASSRPLSFGALSYNEQFF
-	18	TRBV13	-	TRBJ1-1	TGTGCCAGCAGCTTGCTAGTCGGAGGGGTGAGGGTAAGCACTGAAGCTTTCTTT	CASSLLVGGVRVSTEAFF
-	12	TRBV19	-	TRBJ2-5	TGTGCCAGTATGGGGCTTACAGAGACCCAGTACTTC	CASMGLTETQYF
TRBD1	12	TRBV29-1	-	TRBJ1-2	TGCAGCGTGCTCAGGGGGAACTATGGCTACACCTTC	CSVLRGNYGYTF
-	15	TRBV18	few	TRBJ2-7	TGTGCCAGCTCACCTAACGGAGGTAGTAATTCCGAGCAGTACTTC	CASSPNGGSNSEQYF
-	14	TRBV2	-	TRBJ1-5	TGTGCCAGCAGCCCCATGGTCAGCAATCAGCCCCAGCATTTT	CASSPMVSNQPQHF
-	14	TRBV6-5	-	TRBJ2-7	TGTGCCAGCAGTTACTCGCAGGGAACCTACGAGCAGTACTTC	CASSYSQGTYEQYF
-	13	TRBV4-2	-	TRBJ1-2	TGTGCCAGCAGCCAAGATTTAGGGGAGGGCTACACCTTC	CASSQDLGEGYTF
TRBD1	17	TRBV19	-	TRBJ2-1	TGTGCCAGTAGTACGCCCCCGGGACAGGGGGCGCGGAATGAGCAGTTCTTC	CASSTPPGQGARNEQFF
-	14	TRBV18	-	TRBJ2-7	TGTGCCAGCTCACCAGGGTTACTAGAATACGAGCAGTACTTC	CASSPGLLEYEQYF
TRBD1	19	TRBV27	-	TRBJ1-2	TGTGCCAGCAGTCGGGCTGTGTGGCAGGGGGAGACCCCCAACGATGGCTACACCTTC	CASSRAVWQGETPNDGYTF
TRBD2	17	TRBV5-4	-	TRBJ2-2	TGTGCCAGCAGCCCATTTAGCGGGACCCTCCTCACCGGGGAGCTGTTTTTT	CASSPFSGTLLTGELFF
-	15	TRBV30	-	TRBJ2-2	TGTGCCTGGAGACCATCGACTAGTTTCGCCGGGGAGCTGTTTTTT	CAWRPSTSFAGELFF
TRBD2	15	TRBV2	-	TRBJ2-7	TGTGCCAGCAGTCAATTAGCGGGAGGGCTCTACGAGCAGTACTTC	CASSQLAGGLYEQYF
-	15	TRBV28	-	TRBJ2-3	TGTGCCAGCAGTTTAGAGGGCCTTGAAGAAGATACGCAGTATTTT	CASSLEGLEEDTQYF
TRBD2	17	TRBV9	-	TRBJ2-4	TGTGCCAGCAGCGCAGAGACTAGCGGGAGTGGGAGAAACATTCAGTACTTC	CASSAETSGSGRNIQYF
-	11	TRBV5-1	-	TRBJ1-1	TGCGCCAGCAGAGGTACCACTGAAGCTTTCTTT	CASRGTTEAFF
TRBD1	16	TRBV27	once	TRBJ2-7	TGTGCCAGCAGTACCCCCGGGACAGGGGGTTCCCACGAGCAGTACTTC	CASSTPGTGGSHEQYF
-	13	TRBV7-9	-	TRBJ2-1	TGTGCCAGCAGCCTGAGTAGGGCTGGGGAGCAGTTCTTC	CASSLSRAGEQFF
-	13	TRBV7-9	-	TRBJ1-4	TGTGCCAGCAGCTTAGGAGGTGAAGAAAAACTGTTTTTT	CASSLGGEEKLFF
TRBD2	16	TRBV5-1	-	TRBJ2-1	TGCGCCAGCAGCGGGGGACCGGGACTAGAAGGCAATGAGCAGTTCTTC	CASSGGPGLEGNEQFF
TRBD2	16	TRBV30	-	TRBJ2-1	TGTGCCTGGAGTCCTGGGACTAGCGGGGCCCGGGGTGAGCAGTTCTTC	CAWSPGTSGARGEQFF
-	10	TRBV28	-	TRBJ1-2	TGTGCCAGCGGGTACTATGGCTACACCTTC	CASGYYGYTF
TRBD2	16	TRBV5-1	-	TRBJ2-3	TGCGCCAGCAGCTTGGGACTAGCGGGTTACACAGATACGCAGTATTTT	CASSLGLAGYTDTQYF
-	13	TRBV5-1	once	TRBJ2-3	TGCGCCAGCAGCGACCCCACAGGCGATACGCAGTATTTT	CASSDPTGDTQYF
TRBD2	19	TRBV13	-	TRBJ2-3	TGTGCCAGCAGGTCGGGACTAGCGGGAACCACCAGCGTCACAGATACGCAGTATTTT	CASRSGLAGTTSVTDTQYF
TRBD1	18	TRBV6-1	-	TRBJ1-5	TGTGCCAGCAGTGAAGCGCTGACAGGGGGAATGAGCAATCAGCCCCAGCATTTT	CASSEALTGGMSNQPQHF
-	14	TRBV7-9	-	TRBJ2-4	TGTGCCAGCAGCTTAAACGGAGACAAAAACATTCAGTACTTC	CASSLNGDKNIQYF